These 21 T cell receptor beta chains originate from one sample sequenced in a study of CD8+CD57+ T cells in acquired aplastic anemia. Genomic DNA was employed as the template in profiling TCR beta VDJ and CDR3. TCRdb reprocessed the reads with MiXCR, giving one entry per CDR3 protein. In the table there are under 250,000 distinct CDR3 sequences, approximately 50% of which are singletons. By flow cytometry, patients selected for sequencing had shown an expansion of CD8+CD57+ cells. Sequencing was carried out using sorted CD4+, CD8+, or CD8+CD57+ T cells (not recorded which) from PBMCs. Receptor source: a human donor with aplastic anemia.

On this clonotype itself: Being one base from a much bigger clone, this may be a read error. The V gene is TRBV30, the J gene TRBJ2-7; TRBD1 matches 7 bases. CDR3 length: 13 amino acids. Trimming at V came to 1 base and at J to 6 bases, leaving 6 bases not matched to a gene. Per germline, CDR1 GTSNPN and CDR2 SVGIG (reference sequence). The CDR3 coding sequence is TGTGCCTGGAGTGCACAGGGGATTGGCGAGCAGTACTTC. Its protein product is CAWSAQGIGEQYF.

This clonotype was seen many times. The V call is TRBV30, the J call TRBJ2-7; tentatively, D is TRBD1 (5 bases). Germline V gene sequence: CDR1 GTSNPN, CDR2 SVGIG (reference sequence). V was clipped by 5 bases and J by 2 bases, with 13 bases between them. The CDR3 is 13 amino acids. The DNA for the CDR3 is TGTGCCTGGGCCACAGGCAGGACCTACGAGCAGTACTTC. This encodes CAWATGRTYEQYF.

This rearrangement joins TRBV29-1 to TRBJ2-5; D uncertain. This CDR3 is built from 12 residues. CDR1 is SQVTM and CDR2 is ANQGSEA in the germline V gene. Between the trimmed V and J ends, which lost 4 bases and 3 bases, there was a span of 9 bases. In nucleotides, the CDR3 is TGCAGCGTTGCGGACGGCGAAGAGACCCAGTACTTC. This gives the protein CSVADGEETQYF.

This clonotype was seen many times. V usage is TRBV6-1 and J usage is TRBJ1-6; D ambiguous. The V gene's germline CDR1 is MNHNS and CDR2 SASEGT. The ends were cut back, 3 bases at V and 0 bases at J, with 15 bases in the middle. The length of the CDR3 is 18 residues. This CDR3 is CASSDRTGMGSYNSPLHF. The DNA for the CDR3 is TGTGCCAGCAGTGACCGGACCGGGATGGGCTCCTATAATTCACCCCTCCACTTT.

Comments on this clonotype: The junction and the germline gene differ at one end; a read error may be behind it. The chain is built from TRBV20-1 and TRBJ2-2; 8 bases map to TRBD2. Germline values: CDR1 DFQATT, CDR2 SNEGSKA (reference sequence). The CDR3 length is 17 residues. CDR3 DNA: TGCAGTGCTAGACAAAGCGGGAGTGGGGGGGGCGCCGGGGAGCTGTATTTT. Translated: CSARQSGSGGGAGELYF.

The chain combines TRBV2 with TRBJ2-2; 8 positions agree with TRBD1. CDR3 length: 14 amino acids. J lost 5 bases, V lost 10 bases, and 9 bases had no gene match. Germline V CDR1 and CDR2: SNHLY, FYNNEI. The CDR3 is CAIVRQGRTGELFF. CDR3 in DNA: TGTGCCATCGTACGACAGGGGAGGACCGGGGAGCTGTTTTTT.

As for this clonotype: Possible read error: a much larger clone is one base away. This CDR3 fails to terminate in the conserved phenylalanine or tryptophan, so it likely reflects a read error. The chain uses TRBV11-2 and TRBJ2-5; 9 bases fit TRBD2. This CDR3 is built from 15 residues. Unmatched junction bases numbered 7, after V lost 4 bases and J lost 4 bases. Germline V gene lookup returns CDR1 SGHAT and CDR2 FQNNGV. CDR3 region: CASSSGTSRRETQYS. DNA for the CDR3: TGTGCCAGCAGCTCCGGGACTAGCAGACGAGAGACCCAGTACTCC.

Ten or more counts support this clonotype. The chain has TRBV20-1 and TRBJ1-2; 9 bases fit TRBD1. The CDR3 totals 15 residues. Trimming at V came to 3 bases and at J to 6 bases, leaving 11 bases not matched to a gene. The germline gives CDR1 DFQATT, CDR2 SNEGSKA (reference sequence). The CDR3 region has the DNA TGCAGTGCTAGTGGTCGGACAGGGGAGGGTGATGGCTACACCTTC. The encoded protein is CSASGRTGEGDGYTF.

Remarks on this clonotype: Germline is not matched at one junction end, which may reflect a read error. The chain employs TRBV27 and TRBJ2-7; maybe TRBD2 (6 bases). Germline V lookup: CDR1 MNHEY, CDR2 SMNVEV (reference sequence). CDR3 size: 14 residues. The chain's CDR3 is CDSSLTRVGHEQYF. The CDR3 nucleotides are TGTGACAGCAGCCTGACTAGAGTAGGACACGAGCAGTACTTC.

This clonotype turned up a few times. This clone may be a read error of a much larger clone one base away. The chain uses TRBV10-1 and TRBJ2-2, with D possibly being TRBD2 (6 bases). The CDR3 contains 15 residues. V lost 4 bases and J lost 1, with 10 bases in between. The V gene's germline CDR1 is WNHNN and CDR2 SYGVQD (reference sequence). CDR3 DNA: TGCGCCAGCAGTGGAATGGAGGGGAACACCGGGGAGCTGTTTTTT. It codes for CASSGMEGNTGELFF.

There are many counts of this clonotype. This chain connects TRBV4-1 to TRBJ1-1; 8 positions agree with TRBD1. V lost 4 bases to trimming and J lost 8 bases; unmatched junction nucleotides: 3. The length of the CDR3 is 12 residues. Per the germline V gene, CDR1 is MGHRA and CDR2 is YSYEKL. CDR3 loop: CASSPDRGEAFF. CDR3 nucleotides: TGCGCCAGCAGCCCCGACAGGGGCGAAGCTTTCTTT.

This clonotype was counted at least ten times. The chain employs TRBV7-9 and TRBJ1-3, with D uncertain. Deletions cut 1 base from V and 8 bases from J, with 3 bases between. The CDR3 extends over 11 amino acids. Germline-derived CDR1 and CDR2 are SEHNR and FQNEAQ (reference sequence). CDR3 protein: CASSLGDTIYF. Written as DNA, the CDR3 is TGTGCCAGCAGCTTAGGTGACACCATATATTTT.

The DNA for the CDR3 is TGCGCCAGTTCAGAACAGGGGTCGAGCTACGAGCAGTACTTC. Protein sequence: CASSEQGSSYEQYF. This chain joins TRBV5-1 and TRBJ2-7; TRBD1 matches at 7 bases. Per germline, CDR1 SGHRS and CDR2 YFSETQ. Unmatched junction bases numbered 11, after V lost 8 bases and J lost 3 bases. The CDR3 extends over 14 amino acids.

This clonotype was seen repeatedly, ten times or more. The J gene is TRBJ1-1, the V gene TRBV7-3; D unresolved. The CDR3 has 13 residues. Germline V lookup: CDR1 SGHTA, CDR2 FQGTGA. Between the trimmed V and J ends, which lost 0 bases and 4 bases, there was a span of 6 bases. The CDR3 sequence: CASSLTVRTEAFF. The CDR3 DNA is TGTGCCAGCAGCTTAACCGTCCGCACTGAAGCTTTCTTT. The whole variable domain, remainder taken from reference TRBV7-3 and TRBJ1-1, is GAGVSQTPSNKVTEKGKYVELRCDPISGHTALYWYRQSLGQGPEFLIYFQGTGAADDSGLPNDRFFAVRPEGSVSTLKIQRTERGDSAVYLCASSLTVRTEAFFGQGTRLTVV.

The V gene is TRBV9, the J gene TRBJ2-5; tentative D call: TRBD2 (7 bases). CDR3 length: 14 residues. V was trimmed by 3 bases and J by 2 bases, leaving 11 bases between them. CDR1 is SGDLS and CDR2 is YYNGEE in the germline V gene. CDR3 protein: CASSAKGGQETQYF. The CDR3 DNA follows: TGTGCCAGCAGCGCGAAGGGGGGGCAAGAGACCCAGTACTTC.

The chain joins TRBV10-3 to TRBJ2-1; D is uncertain. The CDR3 loop spans 13 amino acids. Per germline, CDR1 ENHRY and CDR2 SYGVKD. V gave up 0 bases and J gave up 8 bases, with 8 bases separating them. The CDR3 DNA reads TGTGCCATCAGTGAGTCGGGGTCGGATGAGCAGTTCTTC. The encoded protein is CAISESGSDEQFF.

The chain combines TRBV25-1 with TRBJ1-6, with 8 bases aligning to TRBD1. This CDR3 is 16 amino acids long. The germline gives CDR1 MGHDK, CDR2 SYGVNS. The junction had 11 bases not matched to a gene; V was cut back by 4 bases and J by 9 bases. In DNA form, the CDR3 reads TGTGCCAGCAGTGTGTGGGACAGGAGACTGCGTTCACCCCTCCACTTT. Protein product: CASSVWDRRLRSPLHF. Looking up the rest from reference TRBV25-1 and TRBJ1-6 gives the full variable domain: EADIYQTPRYLVIGTGKKITLECSQTMGHDKMYWYQQDPGMELHLIHYSYGVNSTEKGDLSSESTVSRIRTEHFPLTLESARPSHTSQYLCASSVWDRRLRSPLHFGNGTRLTVT.

In its sample, this clonotype was seen once. At one of its ends the junction is not consistent with the germline gene, which may arise from a read error. V usage is TRBV20-1 and J usage is TRBJ1-2, with unresolved D. The CDR3 sequence is 13 residues long. Germline V gene sequence: CDR1 DFQATT, CDR2 SNEGSKA (reference sequence). CDR3 nucleotide sequence: TGCAGTGTAGAAGTGGCAGAGATTTATGGCTACACCTTT. Translating it yields CSVEVAEIYGYTF.

This clonotype was counted ten times or more. DNA for the CDR3: TGTGCCAGCAGTTTGGGGTCCGGCTACACCTTC. Its protein is CASSLGSGYTF. The V and J genes are TRBV12-3 or TRBV12-4 and TRBJ1-2; unclear D gene. Trimming pared 3 bases from V and 8 bases from J, leaving 7 bases between. The CDR3 loop spans 11 amino acids.

This clonotype was seen many times. The genes are TRBV5-8 and TRBJ2-3; no firm D call. The ends were cut back, 1 base at V and 1 base at J, with 7 bases in the middle. The CDR3 contains 14 residues. Germline values: CDR1 SGHTS, CDR2 YDEGEE. CDR3 loop: CASSLYRGTDTQYF. The DNA of the CDR3 is TGTGCCAGCAGCTTGTACCGGGGCACAGATACGCAGTATTTT.

The rearrangement uses TRBV14 and TRBJ2-3; D is unclear. CDR3 length: 13 amino acids. The germline V gene encodes CDR1 SGHDN and CDR2 FVKESK. V was pared by 6 bases and J by 1 base, with 8 bases between. This CDR3 is CASSPRRTDTQYF. DNA of the CDR3: TGTGCCAGCAGTCCTCGCCGCACAGATACGCAGTATTTT.